This TCR beta chain was recorded in a study of shared clonotypes between healthy human individuals. Overall study findings and caveats: Limitation of the genetic and exposure-history diversity represented came from the few donors.

The table came from immunoSEQ multiplex PCR; TCRdb's copy has only in-frame clones and leaves some out. The profile shows about 670,000 clones, less than 80% of them singletons. Germline values: CDR1 SQVTM, CDR2 ANQGSEA. V lost 7 bases, J lost 3 bases, and 15 bases lay in between. The CDR3 is 13 amino acids. Only a few counts were recorded for this clone. Its antigen remains unknown. Sequenced sample: memory CD4+ T cells sorted from blood. As to subset: CD45RA-negative fraction. This TCR was recovered from a young woman in good health. The chain combines TRBV29-1 with TRBJ1-1; no reliable D call. The CDR3 loop reads CSALPSSDTEAFF. The DNA of the CDR3 is TGCAGCGCTCTCCCAAGTTCGGACACTGAAGCTTTCTTT.